A selection of T cell receptor beta chains follows, all from one sample in a study of beta chain features in type 1 diabetes. The data were produced by immunoSEQ multiplex PCR, yet TCRdb's version contains in-frame clones alone and is incomplete. This table holds some 280,000 clones, more than 13% found once. Input material: naive CD4+ T cells from blood. The receptors originated from a man aged 25 to 40 with type 1 diabetes. Each CDR3 is given with its conserved first and last residue. A D gene is named only where the DNA matches it firmly. Clone size is stated in some rows and not others, as once, few, many or a class when expanded.

D	J	V	size	DNA	CDR3
NA	TRBJ1-4	TRBV28	NA	TGTGCCAGCAGTTGGGGGGCCGGGAGGACTAATGAAAAACTGTTTTTT	CASSWGAGRTNEKLFF
NA	TRBJ1-5	TRBV4-1	NA	TGCGCCAGCAGGCTTGCTGCGGGGGTGAATCAGCCCCAGCATTTT	CASRLAAGVNQPQHF
TRBD1	TRBJ2-2	TRBV5-1	few	TGCGCCAGCAGCTTTATGACAGGGGTTGTCGCCGGGGAGCTGTTTTTT	CASSFMTGVVAGELFF
NA	TRBJ2-3	TRBV9	few	TGTGCCAGCAGCGCACAGGTCATTGGCACAGATACGCAGTATTTT	CASSAQVIGTDTQYF
TRBD1	TRBJ2-7	TRBV18	NA	TGTGCCAGCTCACAAAACAGGGGTGGTGGTTCGGGCGAGCAGTACTTC	CASSQNRGGGSGEQYF
TRBD1	TRBJ1-2	TRBV18	few	TGTGCCAGCTCACCATCCGGGACAGGGTCCGTCTATGGCTACACCTTC	CASSPSGTGSVYGYTF
NA	TRBJ2-2	TRBV28	few	TGTGCCAGCAGTTTATCAGCGGGCACCGGGGAGCTGTTTTTT	CASSLSAGTGELFF
NA	TRBJ1-2	TRBV20-1	NA	TGCAGTGCTAGGGAGGGGTATGGCTACACCTTC	CSAREGYGYTF
NA	TRBJ2-7	TRBV19	NA	TGTGCCAGTAGCGTCGGACTTTCTTACTACGAGCAGTACTTC	CASSVGLSYYEQYF
NA	TRBJ2-7	TRBV18	few	TGTGCCAGCTCACGAGCCCGGGACTCCCCGCACTTC	CASSRARDSPHF
TRBD1	TRBJ2-6	TRBV30	NA	TGTGCCTGGAGTCGGGCAGGGGGTTATTCTGGGGCCAACGTCCTGACTTTC	CAWSRAGGYSGANVLTF
NA	TRBJ1-2	TRBV19	few	TGTGCCAGTAGTATACGAACAGGGAGCCATGGCTACACCTTC	CASSIRTGSHGYTF